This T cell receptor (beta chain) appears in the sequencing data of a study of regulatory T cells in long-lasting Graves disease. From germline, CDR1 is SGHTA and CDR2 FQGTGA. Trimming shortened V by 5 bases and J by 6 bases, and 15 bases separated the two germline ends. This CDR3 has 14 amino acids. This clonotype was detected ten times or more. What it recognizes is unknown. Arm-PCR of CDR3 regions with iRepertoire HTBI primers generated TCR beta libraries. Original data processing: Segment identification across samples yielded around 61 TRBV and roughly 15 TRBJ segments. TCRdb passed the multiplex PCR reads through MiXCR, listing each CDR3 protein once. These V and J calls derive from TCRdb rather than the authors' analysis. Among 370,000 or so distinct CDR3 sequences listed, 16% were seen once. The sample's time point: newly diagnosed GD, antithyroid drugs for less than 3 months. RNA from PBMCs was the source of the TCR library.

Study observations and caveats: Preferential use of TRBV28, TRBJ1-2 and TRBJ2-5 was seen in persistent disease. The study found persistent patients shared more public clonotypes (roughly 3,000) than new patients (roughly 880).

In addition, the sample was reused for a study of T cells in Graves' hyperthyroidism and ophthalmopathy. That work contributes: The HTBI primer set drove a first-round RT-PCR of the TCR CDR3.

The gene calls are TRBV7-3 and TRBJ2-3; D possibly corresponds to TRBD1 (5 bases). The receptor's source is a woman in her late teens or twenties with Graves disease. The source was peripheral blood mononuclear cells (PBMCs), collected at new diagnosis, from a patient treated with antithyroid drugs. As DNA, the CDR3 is TGTGCCAGCAGCCCAGGGTGGAATGGGGATACGCAGTATTTT. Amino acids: CASSPGWNGDTQYF.